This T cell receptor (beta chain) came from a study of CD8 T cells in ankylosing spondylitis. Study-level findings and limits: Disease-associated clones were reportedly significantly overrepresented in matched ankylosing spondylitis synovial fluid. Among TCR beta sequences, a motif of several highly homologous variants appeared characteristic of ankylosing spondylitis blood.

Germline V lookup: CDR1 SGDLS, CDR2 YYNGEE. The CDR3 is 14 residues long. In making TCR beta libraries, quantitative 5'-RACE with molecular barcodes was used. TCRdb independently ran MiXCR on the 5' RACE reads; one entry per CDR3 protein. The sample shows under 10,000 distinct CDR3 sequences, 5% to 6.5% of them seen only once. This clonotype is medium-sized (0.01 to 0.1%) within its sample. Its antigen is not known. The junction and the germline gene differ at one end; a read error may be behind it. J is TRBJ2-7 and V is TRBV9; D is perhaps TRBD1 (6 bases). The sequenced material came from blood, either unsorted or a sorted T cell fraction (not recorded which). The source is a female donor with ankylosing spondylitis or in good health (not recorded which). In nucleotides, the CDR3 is TGTGCCAGCAGTGGCCGGGACACGGTCTACGAGCAGCACTTC. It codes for CASSGRDTVYEQHF. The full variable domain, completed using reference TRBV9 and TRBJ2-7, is DSGVTQTPKHLITATGQRVTLRCSPRSGDLSVYWYQQSLDQGLQFLIQYYNGEERAKGNILERFSAQQFPDLHSELNLSSLELGDSALYFCASSGRDTVYEQHFGPGTRLTVT.